What follows is one T cell receptor (beta chain) and its context. Those enrolled, adults aged roughly 18 to 89 years, came from 20 to 25 US areas. The data are from a study of blood T cell repertoires in COVID-19. Trimming stripped 6 bases from V and 0 bases from J, with 12 bases between. This CDR3 is 15 amino acids long. CDR1 and CDR2 (germline): SNHLY, FYNNEI. As originally analysed: Cell counts per sample came from amplifying reference gene primers. Only in-frame clones appear in the TCRdb table, and some are missing; sequencing was by immunoSEQ multiplex PCR. That table is the source of V, J and clone size, and D and trimming were worked out from the DNA. The profile shows 400,000 or so clones, more than 80% of them singletons.

The receptor was derived from a young man who had recovered from COVID-19. The sequenced sample consisted of PBMCs or T cells enriched from blood (not recorded which). The V and J genes are TRBV2 and TRBJ1-3; tentatively, D is TRBD1 (5 bases). Here the CDR3 DNA reads TGTGCCAGCAGCCGGGACTCATACTCTGGAAACACCATATATTTT. Encoded protein: CASSRDSYSGNTIYF.